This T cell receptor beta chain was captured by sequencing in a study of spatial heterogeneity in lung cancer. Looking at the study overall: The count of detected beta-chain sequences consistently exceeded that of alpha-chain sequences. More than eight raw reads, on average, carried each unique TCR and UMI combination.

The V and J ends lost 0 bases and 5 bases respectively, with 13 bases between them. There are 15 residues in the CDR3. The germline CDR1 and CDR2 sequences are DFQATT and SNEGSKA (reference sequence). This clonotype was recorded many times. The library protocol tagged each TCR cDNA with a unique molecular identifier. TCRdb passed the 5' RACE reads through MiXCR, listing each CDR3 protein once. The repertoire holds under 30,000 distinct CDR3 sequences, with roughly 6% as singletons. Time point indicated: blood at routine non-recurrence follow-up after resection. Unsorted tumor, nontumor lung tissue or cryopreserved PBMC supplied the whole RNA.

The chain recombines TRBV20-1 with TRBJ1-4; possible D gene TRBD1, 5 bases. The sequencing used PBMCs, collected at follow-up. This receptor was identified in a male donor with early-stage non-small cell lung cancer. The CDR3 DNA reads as TGCAGTGCTAGAGACAAGGGACGGCGGAATGAAAAACTGTTTTTT. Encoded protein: CSARDKGRRNEKLFF.